This is a list of T cell receptor beta chains from one sample in a study of shared clonotypes between healthy human individuals. TCRdb keeps only in-frame clones here, not all; method: immunoSEQ multiplex PCR. The table has fewer than 650,000 clones, around 81% seen once. The material sequenced was PBMCs. These receptors came from a middle-aged woman in good health. Some clones in this sample may be carry-over from other donors' samples. The CDR3 runs from the conserved cysteine through the conserved F or W. The D gene is left open where the match is weak. Some rows mark clone size as missing; the rest say once, few, many or name a class of expanded clone.

clone_size	v_call	d_call	j_call	cdr3_aa	cdr3_nt
-	TRBV27	-	TRBJ1-2	CASRTEAGGYTF	TGTGCCAGCAGGACGGAGGCCGGTGGCTACACCTTC
-	TRBV6-6	-	TRBJ2-1	CASSYGRNYYNEQFF	TGTGCCAGCAGTTACGGACGGAACTACTACAATGAGCAGTTCTTC
-	TRBV29-1	-	TRBJ2-7	CSVEPAGSPYEQYF	TGCAGCGTTGAACCCGCCGGGAGTCCCTACGAGCAGTACTTC
-	TRBV13	-	TRBJ1-5	CASSVGGGNRRNQPQHF	TGTGCCAGCAGCGTAGGGGGGGGGAACCGCCGCAATCAGCCCCAGCATTTT
-	TRBV7-3	-	TRBJ2-2	CASSLSRDTSGELFF	TGTGCCAGCAGCTTAAGCCGGGACACCAGCGGGGAGCTGTTTTTT
-	TRBV4-1	TRBD2	TRBJ2-3	CASSQARLGTSGSTDTQYF	TGCGCCAGCAGCCAAGCTCGCCTAGGGACTAGCGGGAGCACAGATACGCAGTATTTT
-	TRBV11-3	-	TRBJ2-1	CASSLGGGPYNEQFF	TGTGCCAGCAGCTTAGGAGGGGGGCCATACAATGAGCAGTTCTTC
many	TRBV29-1	-	TRBJ1-1	CSGWTGNTEAFF	TGCAGCGGATGGACGGGAAACACTGAAGCTTTCTTT
once	TRBV4-1	TRBD2	TRBJ2-5	CASSGLAGVETQYF	TGCGCCAGCAGTGGTCTAGCGGGAGTAGAGACCCAGTACTTC
-	TRBV5-1	-	TRBJ2-7	CASSRDGSSYEQYF	TGCGCCAGCAGCCGGGACGGAAGCTCCTACGAGCAGTACTTC
-	TRBV11-2	TRBD2	TRBJ2-1	CASSPHPSGIYNSYNEQFF	TGTGCCAGCAGCCCACATCCTAGCGGAATATATAACTCCTACAATGAGCAGTTCTTC
few	TRBV27	-	TRBJ2-7	CASSPTGYEQYF	TGTGCCAGCAGTCCTACTGGCTACGAGCAGTACTTC
-	TRBV5-6	-	TRBJ1-2	CASSSLWGGGGYTF	TGTGCCAGCAGCTCACTCTGGGGGGGAGGTGGCTACACCTTC
-	TRBV30	-	TRBJ1-2	CAWSGAGGSYGYTF	TGTGCCTGGAGTGGAGCGGGGGGCAGCTATGGCTACACCTTC
once	TRBV11-2	TRBD2	TRBJ2-5	CASSLDLWEGAETQYF	TGTGCCAGCAGCTTAGATTTATGGGAGGGTGCGGAGACCCAGTACTTC
-	TRBV10-3	TRBD1	TRBJ2-2	CAITKGQGALAGELFF	TGTGCCATCACTAAGGGACAGGGGGCGTTGGCCGGGGAGCTGTTTTTT
many	TRBV9	-	TRBJ2-5	CASSSSGRGETQYF	TGTGCCAGCAGCTCCTCGGGGCGCGGAGAGACCCAGTACTTC
-	TRBV28	TRBD2	TRBJ2-1	CASSLGAVGTSGMRPSYNEQFF	TGTGCCAGCAGTTTGGGGGCCGTGGGGACTAGCGGGATGAGACCCTCCTACAATGAGCAGTTCTTC
-	TRBV7-9	-	TRBJ2-7	CASSLALALGEQYF	TGTGCCAGCAGCTTAGCGCTAGCGCTCGGCGAGCAGTACTTC
-	TRBV19	TRBD2	TRBJ2-5	CASSIIRTSGETQYF	TGTGCCAGTAGTATAATTCGGACTAGCGGAGAGACCCAGTACTTC
-	TRBV30	TRBD2	TRBJ2-7	CAFRLTSGRYEQYF	TGTGCCTTCCGACTGACTAGCGGGAGGTACGAGCAGTACTTC
-	TRBV10-3	-	TRBJ2-5	CATGRSALGETQYF	TGTGCCACCGGACGGTCAGCCCTGGGGGAGACCCAGTACTTC
-	TRBV9	-	TRBJ2-7	CASSVKAGATYEQYF	TGTGCCAGCAGCGTAAAGGCGGGCGCGACCTACGAGCAGTACTTC